Below, one TCR beta chain is given with its context. The antigen it binds to is not known. Base qualities are not provided; no much larger clone lies one nucleotide away. The data derive from a study of T cell changes during pregnancy in multiple sclerosis (dated by TCRdb to about 2019). With regard to the full study: The study examined how the T cell repertoire changed over the course of pregnancy in women with multiple sclerosis.

From the cysteine through the phenylalanine, the CDR3 covers 15 amino acids. Only CDR3 DNA is held: 45 bases, read in frame from base 1. The library was made by the immunoSEQ multiplex PCR assay. Here the immuneACCESS table is served through TCRdb, limited to in-frame sequences with V and J called. Missing clones are a known gap in these copies; in checked studies unresolved V genes cover under half, and the rest lacks a known reason. This sample is represented by 50,000 to 60,000 clones; 90% of them were singletons. The biggest ten clones account for 2% to 2.5% of the sample. The chain uses TRBV21-1 and TRBJ1-3. TRBV21-1 is a pseudogene segment. The sample consisted of peripheral blood, taken in the first trimester of pregnancy. The origin of this receptor is a female donor in good health, enrolled as a control in a pregnancy study. This receptor carries the CDR3 CASSKQAETGNTIYF. The bases read TGTGCCAGCAGCAAACAAGCTGAAACGGGAAACACCATATATTTT.